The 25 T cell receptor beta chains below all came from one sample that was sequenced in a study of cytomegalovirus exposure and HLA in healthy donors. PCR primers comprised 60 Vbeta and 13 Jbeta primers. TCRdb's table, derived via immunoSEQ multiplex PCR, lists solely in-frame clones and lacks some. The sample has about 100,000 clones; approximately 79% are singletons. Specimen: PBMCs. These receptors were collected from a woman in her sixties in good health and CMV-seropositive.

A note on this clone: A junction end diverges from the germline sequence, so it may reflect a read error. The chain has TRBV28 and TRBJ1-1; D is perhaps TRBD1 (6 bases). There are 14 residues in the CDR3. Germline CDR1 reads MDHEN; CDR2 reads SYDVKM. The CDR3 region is CASSLTGRNTEALF. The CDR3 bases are TGTGCCAGCAGCCTAACAGGGCGAAACACTGAAGCTCTCTTT.

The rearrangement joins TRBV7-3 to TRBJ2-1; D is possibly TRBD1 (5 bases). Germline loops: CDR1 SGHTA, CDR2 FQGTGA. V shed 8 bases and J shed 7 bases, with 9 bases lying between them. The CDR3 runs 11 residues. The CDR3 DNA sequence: TGTGCCAGCGGACAACAGAATGAGCAGTTCTTC. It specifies CASGQQNEQFF.

The chain's CDR3 is CASSNVGGTRDTIYF. DNA of the CDR3: TGTGCCAGCAGTAACGTGGGGGGAACGCGAGACACCATATATTTT. The chain combines TRBV25-1 with TRBJ1-3; maybe TRBD1 (5 bases). Germline loops: CDR1 MGHDK, CDR2 SYGVNS. The CDR3 loop spans 15 amino acids. The V gene lost 5 bases and the J gene lost 8 bases, with 19 bases spanning the gap.

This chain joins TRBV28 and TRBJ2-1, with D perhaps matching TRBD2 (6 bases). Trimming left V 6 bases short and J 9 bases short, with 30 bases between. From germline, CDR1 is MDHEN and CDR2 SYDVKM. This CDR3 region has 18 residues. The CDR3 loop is CASSKLRLGTPGFAEQFF. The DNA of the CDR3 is TGTGCCAGCAGCAAACTCAGATTAGGGACTCCCGGGTTCGCTGAGCAGTTCTTC. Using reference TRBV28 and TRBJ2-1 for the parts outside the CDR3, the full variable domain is DVKVTQSSRYLVKRTGEKVFLECVQDMDHENMFWYRQDPGLGLRLIYFSYDVKMKEKGDIPEGYSVSREKKERFSLILESASTNQTSMYLCASSKLRLGTPGFAEQFFGPGTRLTVL.

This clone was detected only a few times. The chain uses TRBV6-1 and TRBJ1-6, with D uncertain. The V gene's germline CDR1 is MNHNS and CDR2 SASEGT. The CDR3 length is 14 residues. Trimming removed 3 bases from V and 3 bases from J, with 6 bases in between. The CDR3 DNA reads TGTGCCAGCAGTGAGTTCGTCTATAATTCACCCCTCCACTTT. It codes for CASSEFVYNSPLHF.

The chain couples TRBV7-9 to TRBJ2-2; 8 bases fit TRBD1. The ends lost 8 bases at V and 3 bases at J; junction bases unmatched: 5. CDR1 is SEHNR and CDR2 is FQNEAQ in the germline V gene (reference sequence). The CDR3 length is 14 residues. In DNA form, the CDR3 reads TGTGCCAGCTACCAGGGGGCTGACACCGGGGAGCTGTTTTTT. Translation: CASYQGADTGELFF.

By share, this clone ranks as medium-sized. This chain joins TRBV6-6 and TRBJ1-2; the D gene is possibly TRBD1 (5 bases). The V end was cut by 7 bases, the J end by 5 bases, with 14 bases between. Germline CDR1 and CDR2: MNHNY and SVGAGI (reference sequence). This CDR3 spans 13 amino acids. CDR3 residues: CASIAGLSYGYTF. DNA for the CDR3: TGTGCCAGCATCGCGGGGCTTAGTTATGGCTACACCTTC.

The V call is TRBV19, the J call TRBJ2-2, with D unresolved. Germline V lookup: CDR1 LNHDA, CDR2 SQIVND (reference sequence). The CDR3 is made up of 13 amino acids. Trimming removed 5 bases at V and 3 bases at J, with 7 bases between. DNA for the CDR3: TGTGCCAGTAGTTTGAGGTACACCGGGGAGCTGTTTTTT. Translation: CASSLRYTGELFF. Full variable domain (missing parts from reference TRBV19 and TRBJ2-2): DGGITQSPKYLFRKEGQNVTLSCEQNLNHDAMYWYRQDPGQGLRLIYYSQIVNDFQKGDIAEGYSVSREKKESFPLTVTSAQKNPTAFYLCASSLRYTGELFFGEGSRLTVL.

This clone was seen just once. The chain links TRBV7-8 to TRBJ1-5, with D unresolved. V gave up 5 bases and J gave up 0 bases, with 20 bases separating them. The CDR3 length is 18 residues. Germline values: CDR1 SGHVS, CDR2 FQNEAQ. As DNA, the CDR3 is TGTGCCAGCAGCATTGCGGACTTTCAGGAATTTAGCAATCAGCCCCAGCATTTT. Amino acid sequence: CASSIADFQEFSNQPQHF.

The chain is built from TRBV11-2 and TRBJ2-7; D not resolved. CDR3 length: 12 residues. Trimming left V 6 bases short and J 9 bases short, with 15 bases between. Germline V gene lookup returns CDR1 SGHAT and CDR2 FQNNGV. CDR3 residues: CASSLSSHWQYF. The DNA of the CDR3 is TGTGCCAGCAGTCTTAGCTCTCATTGGCAGTACTTC.

The CDR3: CASSQVLAGASNTGELFF. The CDR3 DNA sequence: TGTGCCAGCAGCCAAGTGTTAGCGGGGGCCTCGAACACCGGGGAGCTGTTTTTT. This rearrangement joins TRBV4-2 to TRBJ2-2; 9 bases are shared with TRBD2. The CDR3 is 18 amino acids. Germline trimming cut 1 base from V and 0 bases from J; bases unmatched to any gene: 6. Germline V gives CDR1 LGHNA, CDR2 YNFKEQ.

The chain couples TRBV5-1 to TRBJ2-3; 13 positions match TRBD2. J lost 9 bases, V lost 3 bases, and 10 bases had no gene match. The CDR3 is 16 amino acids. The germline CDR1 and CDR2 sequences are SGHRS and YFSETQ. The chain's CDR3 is CASSSGLAGSPGTQYF. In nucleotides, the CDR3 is TGCGCCAGCAGCTCGGGACTAGCGGGGTCCCCTGGGACGCAGTATTTT.

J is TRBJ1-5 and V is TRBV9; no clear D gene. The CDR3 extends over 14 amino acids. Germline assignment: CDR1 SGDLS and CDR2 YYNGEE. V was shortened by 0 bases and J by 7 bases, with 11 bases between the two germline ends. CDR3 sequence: CASSVGGSGQPQHF. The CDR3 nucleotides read TGTGCCAGCAGCGTAGGAGGGTCGGGACAGCCCCAGCATTTT.

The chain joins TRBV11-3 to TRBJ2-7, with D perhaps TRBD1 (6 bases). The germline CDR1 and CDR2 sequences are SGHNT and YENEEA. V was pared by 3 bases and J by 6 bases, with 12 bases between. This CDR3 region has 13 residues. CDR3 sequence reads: CASSFRQESEQYF. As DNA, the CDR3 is TGTGCCAGCAGCTTTAGACAGGAATCCGAGCAGTACTTC. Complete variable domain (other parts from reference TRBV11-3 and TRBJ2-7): EAGVVQSPRYKIIEKKQPVAFWCNPISGHNTLYWYLQNLGQGPELLIRYENEEAVDDSQLPKDRFSAERLKGVDSTLKIQPAELGDSAVYLCASSFRQESEQYFGPGTRLTVT.

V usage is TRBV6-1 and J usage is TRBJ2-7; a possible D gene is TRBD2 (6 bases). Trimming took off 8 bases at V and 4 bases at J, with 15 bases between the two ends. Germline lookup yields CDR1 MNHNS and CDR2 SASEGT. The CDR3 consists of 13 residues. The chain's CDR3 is CASVGSGEYEQYF. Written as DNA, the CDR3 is TGTGCCAGCGTCGGGAGTGGGGAGTACGAGCAGTACTTC.

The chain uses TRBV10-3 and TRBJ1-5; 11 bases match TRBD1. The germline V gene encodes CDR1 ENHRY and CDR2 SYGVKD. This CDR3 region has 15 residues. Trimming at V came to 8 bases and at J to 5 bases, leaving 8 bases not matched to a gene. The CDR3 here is CAISGGQGVDQPQHF. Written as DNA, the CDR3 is TGTGCCATCTCAGGGGGACAGGGGGTGGATCAGCCCCAGCATTTT.

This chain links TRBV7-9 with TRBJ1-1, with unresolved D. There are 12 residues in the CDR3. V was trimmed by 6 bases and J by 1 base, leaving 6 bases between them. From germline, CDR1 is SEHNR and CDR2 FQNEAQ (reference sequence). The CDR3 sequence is CASRRQNTEAFF. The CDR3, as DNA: TGTGCCAGCAGGCGTCAGAACACTGAAGCTTTCTTT.

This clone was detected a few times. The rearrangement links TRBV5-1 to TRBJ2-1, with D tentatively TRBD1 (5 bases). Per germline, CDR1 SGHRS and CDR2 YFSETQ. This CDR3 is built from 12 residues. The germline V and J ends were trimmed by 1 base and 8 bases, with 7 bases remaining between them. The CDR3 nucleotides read TGCGCCAGCAGCTTGCAGGGTCATGAGCAGTTCTTC. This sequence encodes CASSLQGHEQFF.

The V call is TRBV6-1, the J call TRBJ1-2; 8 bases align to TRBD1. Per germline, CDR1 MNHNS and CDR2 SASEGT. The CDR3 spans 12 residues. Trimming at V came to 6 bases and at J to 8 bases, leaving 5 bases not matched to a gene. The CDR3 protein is CASRPSGGGYTF. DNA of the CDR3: TGTGCCAGCAGACCTTCAGGGGGCGGCTACACCTTC.

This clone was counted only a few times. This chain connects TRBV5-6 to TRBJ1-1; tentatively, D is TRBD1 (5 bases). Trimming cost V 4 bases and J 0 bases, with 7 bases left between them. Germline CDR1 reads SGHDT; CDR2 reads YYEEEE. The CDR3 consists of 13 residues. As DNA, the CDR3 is TGTGCCAGCAGCCTGACAGTGAACACTGAAGCTTTCTTT. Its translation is CASSLTVNTEAFF.

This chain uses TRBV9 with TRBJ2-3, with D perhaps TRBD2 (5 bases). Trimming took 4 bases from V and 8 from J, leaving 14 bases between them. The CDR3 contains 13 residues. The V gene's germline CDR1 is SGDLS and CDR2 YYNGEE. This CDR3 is CASSPEGAGTQYF. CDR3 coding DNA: TGTGCCAGCAGCCCAGAGGGCGCGGGTACGCAGTATTTT. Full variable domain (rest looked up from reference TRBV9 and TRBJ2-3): DSGVTQTPKHLITATGQRVTLRCSPRSGDLSVYWYQQSLDQGLQFLIQYYNGEERAKGNILERFSAQQFPDLHSELNLSSLELGDSALYFCASSPEGAGTQYFGPGTRLTVL.

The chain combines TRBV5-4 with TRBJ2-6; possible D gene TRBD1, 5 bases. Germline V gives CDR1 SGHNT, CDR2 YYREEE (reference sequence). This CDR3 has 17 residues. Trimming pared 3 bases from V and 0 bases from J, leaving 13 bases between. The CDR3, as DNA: TGTGCCAGCAGCTCCAGGGTATCTTACTCTGGGGCCAACGTCCTGACTTTC. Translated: CASSSRVSYSGANVLTF.

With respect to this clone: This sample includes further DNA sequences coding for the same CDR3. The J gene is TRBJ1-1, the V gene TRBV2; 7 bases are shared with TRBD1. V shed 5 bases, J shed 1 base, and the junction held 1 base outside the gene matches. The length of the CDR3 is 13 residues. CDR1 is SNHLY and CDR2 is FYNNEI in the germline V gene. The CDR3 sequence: CASSRQGNTEAFF. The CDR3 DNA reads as TGTGCCAGCAGTCGACAGGGGAACACTGAAGCTTTCTTT. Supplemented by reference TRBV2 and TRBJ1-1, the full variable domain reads EPEVTQTPSHQVTQMGQEVILRCVPISNHLYFYWYRQILGQKVEFLVSFYNNEISEKSEIFDDQFSVERPDGSNFTLKIRSTKLEDSAMYFCASSRQGNTEAFFGQGTRLTVV.

DNA for the CDR3: TGTGCCAGCAGCTTGGCGGAAGGACAGAACAATCAGCCCCAGCATTTT. Protein product: CASSLAEGQNNQPQHF. The V gene is TRBV5-5, the J gene TRBJ1-5; D perhaps matches TRBD1 (6 bases). Germline V CDR1 and CDR2: SGHKS, YYEKEE (reference sequence). The CDR3 is 16 amino acids. The V gene lost 0 bases and the J gene lost 3 bases, with 13 bases spanning the gap.

Here the CDR3 DNA reads TGTGCCAGCAGTTTGGTCATCCAGGGGACAAAGGAGACCCAGTACTTC. It yields the protein CASSLVIQGTKETQYF. This chain uses TRBV2 with TRBJ2-5; D might be TRBD1 (6 bases). Trimming took 5 bases from V and 5 from J, leaving 21 bases between them. This CDR3 has 16 amino acids. Germline CDR1 SNHLY, CDR2 FYNNEI.